This T cell receptor beta chain was observed in a study of blood T cell repertoires in COVID-19. The wider study: Acute and convalescent COVID-19 specimens originated in the United States, Italy and Spain.

This CDR3 is built from 15 residues. Germline V gene data show CDR1 as MNHEY and CDR2 as SVGEGT. V shed 5 bases, J shed 2 bases, and the junction held 4 bases outside the gene matches. Authors' methods: From reference gene primer amplification, estimates of nucleated cell counts were derived. Profiling relied on immunoSEQ multiplex PCR, and the TCRdb table lists in-frame clones only, not all of them. V, J and clone size are those of that table, while D and trimming were read from the DNA. The sample contains roughly 9,600 clones, roughly 77% of which appear only once. Sequenced input: peripheral blood. This TCR came from a man aged 60 to 69 with active COVID-19. The V gene is TRBV6-2 or TRBV6-3, the J gene TRBJ2-3; TRBD2 agrees at 10 bases. The CDR3 reads CASSAGLADTDTQYF. For the CDR3, the DNA is TGTGCCAGCAGTGCCGGACTAGCGGACACAGATACGCAGTATTTT.